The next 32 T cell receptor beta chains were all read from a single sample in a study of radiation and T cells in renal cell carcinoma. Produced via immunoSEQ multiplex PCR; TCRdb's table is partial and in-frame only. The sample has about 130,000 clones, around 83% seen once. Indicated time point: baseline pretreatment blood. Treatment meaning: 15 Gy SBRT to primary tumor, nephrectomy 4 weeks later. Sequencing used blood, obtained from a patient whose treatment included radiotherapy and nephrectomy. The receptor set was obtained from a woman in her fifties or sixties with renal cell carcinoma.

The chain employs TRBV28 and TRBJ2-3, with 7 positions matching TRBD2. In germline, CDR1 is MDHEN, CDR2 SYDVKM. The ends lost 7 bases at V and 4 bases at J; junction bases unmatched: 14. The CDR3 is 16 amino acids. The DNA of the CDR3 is TGTGCCAGCACCGGTATTTCCGGGGGGACCGCAGATACGCAGTATTTT. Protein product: CASTGISGGTADTQYF. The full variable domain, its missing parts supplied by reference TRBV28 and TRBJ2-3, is DVKVTQSSRYLVKRTGEKVFLECVQDMDHENMFWYRQDPGLGLRLIYFSYDVKMKEKGDIPEGYSVSREKKERFSLILESASTNQTSMYLCASTGISGGTADTQYFGPGTRLTVL.

The CDR3 nucleotides are TGTGCCAGCAGCTTTTTACCACATAGCAATCAGCCCCAGCATTTT. It is translated as CASSFLPHSNQPQHF. This chain uses TRBV12-1 with TRBJ1-5; TRBD1, the table's D call, lacks a check against the DNA. TRBV12-1 is assigned pseudogene status. The CDR3 is 15 residues long.

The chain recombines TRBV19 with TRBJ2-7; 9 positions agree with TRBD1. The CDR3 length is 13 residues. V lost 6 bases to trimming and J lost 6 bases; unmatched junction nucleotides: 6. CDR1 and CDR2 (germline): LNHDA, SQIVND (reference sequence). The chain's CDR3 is CASSAGTGSEQYF. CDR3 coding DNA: TGTGCCAGTAGCGCCGGGACAGGGTCCGAGCAGTACTTC.

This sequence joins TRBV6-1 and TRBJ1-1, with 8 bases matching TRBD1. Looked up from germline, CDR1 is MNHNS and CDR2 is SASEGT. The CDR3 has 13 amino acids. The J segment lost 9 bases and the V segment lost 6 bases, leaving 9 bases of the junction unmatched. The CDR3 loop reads CASRTRDRSKAFF. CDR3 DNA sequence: TGTGCCAGCAGAACCCGGGACAGGTCAAAAGCTTTCTTT.

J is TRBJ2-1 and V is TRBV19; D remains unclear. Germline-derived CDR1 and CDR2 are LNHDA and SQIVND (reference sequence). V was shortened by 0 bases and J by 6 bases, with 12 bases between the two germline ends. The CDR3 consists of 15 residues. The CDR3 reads CASSIDGLRRNEQFF. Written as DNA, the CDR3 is TGTGCCAGTAGTATAGATGGGCTACGGCGCAATGAGCAGTTCTTC.

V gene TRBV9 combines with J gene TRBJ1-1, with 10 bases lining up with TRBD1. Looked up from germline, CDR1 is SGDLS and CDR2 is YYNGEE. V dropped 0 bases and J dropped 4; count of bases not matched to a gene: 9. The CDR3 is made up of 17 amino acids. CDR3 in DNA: TGTGCCAGCAGCGTAGCCAGGGGACAGGGGTCGAGCACTGAAGCTTTCTTT. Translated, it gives CASSVARGQGSSTEAFF.

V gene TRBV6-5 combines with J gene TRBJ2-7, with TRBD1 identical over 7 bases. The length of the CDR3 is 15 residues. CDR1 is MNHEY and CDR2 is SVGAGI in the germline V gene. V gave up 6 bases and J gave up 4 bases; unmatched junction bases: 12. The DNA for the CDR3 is TGTGCCAGCAGGGAAACAGGGGTTCTGAGGTACGAGCAGTACTTC. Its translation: CASRETGVLRYEQYF.

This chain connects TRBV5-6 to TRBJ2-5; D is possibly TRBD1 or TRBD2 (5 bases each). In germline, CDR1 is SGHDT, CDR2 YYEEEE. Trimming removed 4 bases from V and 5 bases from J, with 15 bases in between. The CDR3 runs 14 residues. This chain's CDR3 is CASSPQLGAETQYF. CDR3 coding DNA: TGTGCCAGCAGCCCACAACTAGGGGCCGAGACCCAGTACTTC. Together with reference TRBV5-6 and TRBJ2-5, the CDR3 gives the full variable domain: DAGVTQSPTHLIKTRGQQVTLRCSPKSGHDTVSWYQQALGQGPQFIFQYYEEEERQRGNFPDRFSGHQFPNYSSELNVNALLLGDSALYLCASSPQLGAETQYFGPGTRLLVL.

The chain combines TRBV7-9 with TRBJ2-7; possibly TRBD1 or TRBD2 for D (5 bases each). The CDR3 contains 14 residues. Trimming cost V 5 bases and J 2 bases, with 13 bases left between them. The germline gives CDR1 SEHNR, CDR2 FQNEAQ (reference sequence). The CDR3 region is CASSTGTKAYEQYF. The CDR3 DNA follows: TGTGCCAGCAGCACGGGGACGAAAGCCTACGAGCAGTACTTC.

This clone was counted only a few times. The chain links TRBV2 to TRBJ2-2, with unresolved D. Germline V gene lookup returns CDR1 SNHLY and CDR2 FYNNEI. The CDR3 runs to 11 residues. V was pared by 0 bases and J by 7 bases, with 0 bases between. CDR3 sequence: CASSEAGELFF. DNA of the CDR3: TGTGCCAGCAGTGAAGCCGGGGAGCTGTTTTTT.

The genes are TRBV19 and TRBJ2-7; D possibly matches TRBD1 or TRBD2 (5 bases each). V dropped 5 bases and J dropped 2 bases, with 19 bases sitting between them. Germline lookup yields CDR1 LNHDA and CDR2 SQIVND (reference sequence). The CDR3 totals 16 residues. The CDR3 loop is CASSFASGTTTYEQYF. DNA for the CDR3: TGTGCCAGTAGTTTCGCCTCCGGGACGACTACCTACGAGCAGTACTTC.

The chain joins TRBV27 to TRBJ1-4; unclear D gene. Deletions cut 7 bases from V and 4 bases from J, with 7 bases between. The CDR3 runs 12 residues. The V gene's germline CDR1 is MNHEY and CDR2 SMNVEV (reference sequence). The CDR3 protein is CASKGYNEKLFF. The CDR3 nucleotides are TGTGCCAGCAAGGGTTATAATGAAAAACTGTTTTTT.

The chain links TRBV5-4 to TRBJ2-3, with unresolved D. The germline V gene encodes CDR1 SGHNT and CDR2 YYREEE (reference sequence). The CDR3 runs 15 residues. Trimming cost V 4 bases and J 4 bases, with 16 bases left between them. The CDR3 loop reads CASSPGPRGADTQYF. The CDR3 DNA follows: TGTGCCAGCAGCCCGGGCCCTCGAGGAGCAGATACGCAGTATTTT.

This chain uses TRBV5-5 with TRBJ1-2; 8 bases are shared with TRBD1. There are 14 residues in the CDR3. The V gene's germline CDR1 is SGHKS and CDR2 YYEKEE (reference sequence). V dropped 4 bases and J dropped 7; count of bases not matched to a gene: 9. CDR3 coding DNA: TGTGCCAGCAGCCCGCGGACAGGGCAGGGTGGCTACACCTTC. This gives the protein CASSPRTGQGGYTF.

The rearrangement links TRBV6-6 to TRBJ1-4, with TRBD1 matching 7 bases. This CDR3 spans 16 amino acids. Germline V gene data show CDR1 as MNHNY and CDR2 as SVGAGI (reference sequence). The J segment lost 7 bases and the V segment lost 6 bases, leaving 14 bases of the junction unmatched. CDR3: CASSQTSGGAGEKLFF. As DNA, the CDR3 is TGTGCCAGCAGCCAGACTTCAGGGGGGGCTGGTGAAAAACTGTTTTTT.

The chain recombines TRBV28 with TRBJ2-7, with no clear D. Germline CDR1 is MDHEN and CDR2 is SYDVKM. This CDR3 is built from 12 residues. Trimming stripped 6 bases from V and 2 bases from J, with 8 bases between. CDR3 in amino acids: CASRPSTYEQYF. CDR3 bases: TGTGCCAGCAGGCCCTCAACCTACGAGCAGTACTTC.

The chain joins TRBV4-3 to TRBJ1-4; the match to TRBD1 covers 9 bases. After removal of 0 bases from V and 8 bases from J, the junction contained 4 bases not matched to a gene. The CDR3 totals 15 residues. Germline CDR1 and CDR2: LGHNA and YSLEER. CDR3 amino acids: CASSQEGTGKEKLFF. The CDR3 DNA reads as TGCGCCAGCAGCCAAGAGGGGACAGGGAAGGAAAAACTGTTTTTT.

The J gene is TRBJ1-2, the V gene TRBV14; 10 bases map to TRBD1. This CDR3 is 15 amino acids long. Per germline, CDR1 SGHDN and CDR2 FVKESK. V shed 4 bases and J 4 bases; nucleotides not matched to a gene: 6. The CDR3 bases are TGTGCCAGCAGCCCCCGGGACAGGGGTATCTATGGCTACACCTTC. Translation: CASSPRDRGIYGYTF. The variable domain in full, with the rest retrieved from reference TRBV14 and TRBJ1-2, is EAGVTQFPSHSVIEKGQTVTLRCDPISGHDNLYWYRRVMGKEIKFLLHFVKESKQDESGMPNNRFLAERTGGTYSTLKVQPAELEDSGVYFCASSPRDRGIYGYTFGSGTRLTVV.

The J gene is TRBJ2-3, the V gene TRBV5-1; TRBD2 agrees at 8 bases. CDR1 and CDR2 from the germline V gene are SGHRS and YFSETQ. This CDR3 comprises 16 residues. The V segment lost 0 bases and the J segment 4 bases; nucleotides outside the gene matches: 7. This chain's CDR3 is CASSLGLAGMSDTQYF. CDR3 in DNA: TGCGCCAGCAGCTTGGGGCTAGCGGGTATGTCAGATACGCAGTATTTT.

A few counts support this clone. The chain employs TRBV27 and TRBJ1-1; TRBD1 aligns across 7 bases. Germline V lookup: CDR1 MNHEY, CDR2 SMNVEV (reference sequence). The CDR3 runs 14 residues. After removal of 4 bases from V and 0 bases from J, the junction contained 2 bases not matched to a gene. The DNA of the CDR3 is TGTGCCAGCAGTTGGGACAGCTTGAACACTGAAGCTTTCTTT. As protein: CASSWDSLNTEAFF.

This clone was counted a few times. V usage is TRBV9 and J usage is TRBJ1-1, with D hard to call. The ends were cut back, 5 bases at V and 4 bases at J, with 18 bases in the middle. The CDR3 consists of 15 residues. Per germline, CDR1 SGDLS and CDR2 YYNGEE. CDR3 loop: CASSLEGSASTEAFF. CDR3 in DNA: TGTGCCAGCAGTCTAGAGGGATCCGCGTCCACTGAAGCTTTCTTT.

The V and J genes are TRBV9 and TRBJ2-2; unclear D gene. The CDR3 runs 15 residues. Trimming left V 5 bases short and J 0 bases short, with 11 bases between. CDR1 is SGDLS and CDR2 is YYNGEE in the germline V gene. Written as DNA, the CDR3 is TGTGCCAGCAGTGCTACGTTCTCGAACACCGGGGAGCTGTTTTTT. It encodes CASSATFSNTGELFF.

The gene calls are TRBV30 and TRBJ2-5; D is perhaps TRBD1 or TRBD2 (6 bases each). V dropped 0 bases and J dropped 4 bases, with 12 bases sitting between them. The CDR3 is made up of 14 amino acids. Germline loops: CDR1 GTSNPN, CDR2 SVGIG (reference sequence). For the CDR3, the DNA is TGTGCCTGGAGTGTACTTAGGGGGGCAGAGACCCAGTACTTC. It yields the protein CAWSVLRGAETQYF.

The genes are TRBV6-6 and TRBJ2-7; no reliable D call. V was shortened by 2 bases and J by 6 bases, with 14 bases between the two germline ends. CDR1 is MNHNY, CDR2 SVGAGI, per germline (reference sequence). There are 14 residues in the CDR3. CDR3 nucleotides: TGTGCCAGCAGTTACACCCCCGCCGCATCCGAGCAGTACTTC. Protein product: CASSYTPAASEQYF.

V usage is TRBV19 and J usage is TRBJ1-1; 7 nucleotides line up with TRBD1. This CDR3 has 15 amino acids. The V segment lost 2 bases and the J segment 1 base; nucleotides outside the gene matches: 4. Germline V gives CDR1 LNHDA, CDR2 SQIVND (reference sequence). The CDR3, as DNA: TGTGCCAGTAGTATATGGACAGGATCGAACACTGAAGCTTTCTTT. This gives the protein CASSIWTGSNTEAFF.

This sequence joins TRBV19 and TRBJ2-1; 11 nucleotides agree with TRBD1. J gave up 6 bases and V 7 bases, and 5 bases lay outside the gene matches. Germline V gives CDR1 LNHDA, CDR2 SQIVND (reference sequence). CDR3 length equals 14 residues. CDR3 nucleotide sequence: TGTGCCAGTACAGGACAGGGGGCTGGCAATGAGCAGTTCTTC. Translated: CASTGQGAGNEQFF. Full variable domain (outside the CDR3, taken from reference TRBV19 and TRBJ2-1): DGGITQSPKYLFRKEGQNVTLSCEQNLNHDAMYWYRQDPGQGLRLIYYSQIVNDFQKGDIAEGYSVSREKKESFPLTVTSAQKNPTAFYLCASTGQGAGNEQFFGPGTRLTVL.

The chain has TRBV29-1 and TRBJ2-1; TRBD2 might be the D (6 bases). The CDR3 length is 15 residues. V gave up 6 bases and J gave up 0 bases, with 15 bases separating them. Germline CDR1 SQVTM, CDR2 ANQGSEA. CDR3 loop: CSVPPGGSSYNEQFF. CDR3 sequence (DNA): TGCAGCGTGCCGCCCGGGGGAAGCTCCTACAATGAGCAGTTCTTC.

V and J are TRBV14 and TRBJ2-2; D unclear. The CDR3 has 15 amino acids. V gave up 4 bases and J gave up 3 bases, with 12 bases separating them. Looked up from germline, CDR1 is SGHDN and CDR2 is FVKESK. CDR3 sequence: CASSRTRIDTGELFF. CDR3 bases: TGTGCCAGCAGCCGGACCCGCATAGACACCGGGGAGCTGTTTTTT.

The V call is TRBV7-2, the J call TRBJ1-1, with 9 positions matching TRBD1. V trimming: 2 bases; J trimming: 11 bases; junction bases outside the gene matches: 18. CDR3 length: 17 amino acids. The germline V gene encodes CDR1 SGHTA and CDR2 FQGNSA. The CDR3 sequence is CASSLRSPPGQGGIAFF. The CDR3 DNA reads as TGTGCCAGCAGCTTACGATCTCCACCGGGACAGGGAGGTATTGCTTTCTTT. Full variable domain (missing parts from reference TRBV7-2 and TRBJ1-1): GAGVSQSPSNKVTEKGKDVELRCDPISGHTALYWYRQSLGQGLEFLIYFQGNSAPDKSGLPSDRFSAERTGGSVSTLTIQRTQQEDSAVYLCASSLRSPPGQGGIAFFGQGTRLTVV.

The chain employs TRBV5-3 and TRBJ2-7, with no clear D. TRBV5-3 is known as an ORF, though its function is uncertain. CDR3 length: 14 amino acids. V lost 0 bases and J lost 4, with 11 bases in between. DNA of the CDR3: TGTGCCAGAAGCTTGGTCACGACCCAATACGAGCAGTACTTC. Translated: CARSLVTTQYEQYF.

The CDR3 DNA follows: TGTGCCAGCAGCCCCGGAGGGGGGGGCTGGCAGCCCCAGCATTTT. Encoded protein: CASSPGGGGWQPQHF. The chain is built from TRBV19 and TRBJ1-5; TRBD1 might be the D (6 bases). The germline V gene encodes CDR1 LNHDA and CDR2 SQIVND (reference sequence). V lost 9 bases to trimming and J lost 7 bases, with 22 bases between them. This CDR3 region has 15 residues.

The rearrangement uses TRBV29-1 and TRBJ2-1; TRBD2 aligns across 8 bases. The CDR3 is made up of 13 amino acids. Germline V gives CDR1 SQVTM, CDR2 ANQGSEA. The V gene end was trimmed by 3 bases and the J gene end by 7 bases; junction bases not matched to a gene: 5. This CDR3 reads CSVDTGTRNEQFF. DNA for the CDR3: TGCAGCGTTGATACCGGGACTAGAAATGAGCAGTTCTTC.